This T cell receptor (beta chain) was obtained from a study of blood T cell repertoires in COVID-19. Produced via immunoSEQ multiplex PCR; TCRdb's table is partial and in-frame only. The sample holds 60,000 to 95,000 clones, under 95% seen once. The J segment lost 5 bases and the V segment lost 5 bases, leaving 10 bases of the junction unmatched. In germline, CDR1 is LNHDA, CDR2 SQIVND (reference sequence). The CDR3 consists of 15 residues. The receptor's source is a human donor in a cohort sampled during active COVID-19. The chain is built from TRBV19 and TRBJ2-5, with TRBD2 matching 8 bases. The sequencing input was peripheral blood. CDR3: CASSQTRGGGETQYF. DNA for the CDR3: TGTGCCAGTAGTCAAACCCGGGGGGGCGGTGAGACCCAGTACTTC.